This T cell receptor (beta chain) was recorded in a study of blood T cell repertoires in COVID-19 (dated by TCRdb to between 2020 and 2021). For the study in its entirety: The collaborator samples originated in the United States, Italy and Spain and spanned the acute and convalescent phases of COVID-19. The prospective study material was composed of cDNA or gDNA derived from T cells, B-cell-depleted T cells, or PBMCs. HLA class I and class II types, where available, came from metadata supplied by the sample provider rather than from assay-based typing. Samples were obtained from the ongoing ImmuneRACE study (first 160 participants) and from 1,254 subjects provided by 6 global collaborators. Nearly every sample came with metadata listing a de-identified subject ID, COVID-19 status, age in years and sex. The repertoires were made available in a free public database intended to serve as a resource for research on the immune response to SARS-CoV-2. Subjects who had been exposed to COVID-19, were actively infected with it, or had recovered from it provided the deeply sampled blood TCRbeta repertoires that made up the dataset.

Whole blood was collected in K2EDTA tubes by collaborating institutions according to the institutions' own protocols. For TCRbeta analysis, collaborator samples were shipped as frozen whole blood, as isolated PBMCs, or as DNA extracted from either sample type. Overall study outcomes, separate from this receptor: How much clinical and demographic metadata was included differed by source and by participant, and the metadata was provided uncurated.

In the case of this clone: This clone's antigen is unknown. Base quality data are lacking; no much larger clone is found one base away.

CDR1 and CDR2 are drawn from the germline V gene: SGHRS, YFSETQ. From the cysteine through the phenylalanine, the CDR3 covers 13 amino acids. Only CDR3 DNA is held: 39 bases, read in frame from base 1. A distance of 11 bases separates the germline ends of V and J, which lose 10 bases and 0 bases respectively. TCRbeta CDR3 regions were amplified from genomic DNA by means of the immunoSEQ Assay, a bias-controlled multiplex PCR. Turning to the authors' computational methods: The number of nucleated cells in each sample was estimated by amplification of reference gene primers within the assay. To quantify the absolute abundance of each unique TCRbeta CDR3 rearrangement, sequence reads were collapsed and filtered. For each sample, productive Simpson clonality was calculated by taking the square root of Simpson's diversity index across productive rearrangements. The table was pulled from immuneACCESS by TCRdb, which kept in-frame rearrangements only. Such tables lose some clones; where checked, under half of the loss comes from unresolved V genes, and the rest has no known cause. D and trimming were read from the DNA, whereas the V and J calls and clone size are those reported in that table. The sample contains roughly 86,000 clones, around 86% of them found a single time. In total, the top ten clones hold roughly 2.2% of the sample.

The clonotype comes from a woman between 65 and 79 years old with acute or convalescent COVID-19. Specimen: peripheral blood. The chain employs TRBV5-1 and TRBJ2-1, with no confidently assigned D gene. The sequenced DNA: TGCGCCTCCTATTCTAGCTCCTACAATGAGCAGTTCTTC. It specifies CASYSSSYNEQFF. The full variable domain, completed from the reference TRBV5-1 and TRBJ2-1 proteins outside the CDR3, reads KAGVTQTPRYLIKTRGQQVTLSCSPISGHRSVSWYQQTPGQGLQFLFEYFSETQRNKGNFPGRFSGRQFSNSRSEMNVSTLELGDSALYLCASYSSSYNEQFFGPGTRLTVL.